This record covers a single T cell receptor (beta chain). This sample is drawn from a study of CD8+CD57+ T cells in acquired aplastic anemia. According to the study, genomic DNA was the template for TCR beta VDJ and CDR3 profiling. TCRdb independently ran MiXCR on the reads; one entry per CDR3 protein. Of approximately 150,000 distinct CDR3 sequences in the sample, 40% to 55% are singletons; the top ten hold around 1%. Previously, flow cytometry had revealed CD8+CD57+ cell expansion in the patients chosen for sequencing. This CDR3 has 14 amino acids. Looked up from germline, CDR1 is SGHTA and CDR2 is FQGTGA. Trimming pared 2 bases from V and 4 bases from J, leaving 12 bases between.

The TCR originated in a human donor with aplastic anemia. V and J are TRBV7-3 and TRBJ2-7; no firm D call. Input material: sorted CD4+, CD8+, or CD8+CD57+ T cells (not recorded which) from PBMCs. CDR3 in DNA: TGTGCCAGCAGCTTAGGTTCCGTGTCTTACGAGCAGTACTTC. Translating it yields CASSLGSVSYEQYF.